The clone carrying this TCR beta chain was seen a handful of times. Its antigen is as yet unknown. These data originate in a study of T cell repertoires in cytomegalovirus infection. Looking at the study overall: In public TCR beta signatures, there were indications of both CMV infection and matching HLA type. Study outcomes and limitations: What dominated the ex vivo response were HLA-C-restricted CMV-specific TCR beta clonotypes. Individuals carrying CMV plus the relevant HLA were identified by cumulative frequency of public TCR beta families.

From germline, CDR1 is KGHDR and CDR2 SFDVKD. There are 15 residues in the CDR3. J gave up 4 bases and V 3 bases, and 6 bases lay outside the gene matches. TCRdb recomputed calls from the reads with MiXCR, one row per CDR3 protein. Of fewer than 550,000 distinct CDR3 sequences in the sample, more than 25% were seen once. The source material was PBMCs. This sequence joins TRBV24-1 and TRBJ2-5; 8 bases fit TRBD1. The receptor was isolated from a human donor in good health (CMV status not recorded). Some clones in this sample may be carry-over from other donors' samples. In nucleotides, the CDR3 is TGTGCCACCAGTGATCGGACAGGGATTGGAGAGACCCAGTACTTC. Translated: CATSDRTGIGETQYF.